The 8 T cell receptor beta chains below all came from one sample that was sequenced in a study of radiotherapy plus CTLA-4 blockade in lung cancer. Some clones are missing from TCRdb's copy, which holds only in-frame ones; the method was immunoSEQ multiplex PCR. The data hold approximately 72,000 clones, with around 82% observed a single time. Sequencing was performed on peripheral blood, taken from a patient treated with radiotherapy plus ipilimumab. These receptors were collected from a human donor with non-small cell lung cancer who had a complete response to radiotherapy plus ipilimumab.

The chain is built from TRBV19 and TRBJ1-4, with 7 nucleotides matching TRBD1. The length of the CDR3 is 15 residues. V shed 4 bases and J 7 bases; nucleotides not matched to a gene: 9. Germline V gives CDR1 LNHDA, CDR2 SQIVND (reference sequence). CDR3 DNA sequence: TGTGCCAGTAGTAGCGATGCCGGGACAGCTGAAAAACTGTTTTTT. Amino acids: CASSSDAGTAEKLFF. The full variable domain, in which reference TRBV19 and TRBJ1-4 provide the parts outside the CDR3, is DGGITQSPKYLFRKEGQNVTLSCEQNLNHDAMYWYRQDPGQGLRLIYYSQIVNDFQKGDIAEGYSVSREKKESFPLTVTSAQKNPTAFYLCASSSDAGTAEKLFFGSGTQLSVL.

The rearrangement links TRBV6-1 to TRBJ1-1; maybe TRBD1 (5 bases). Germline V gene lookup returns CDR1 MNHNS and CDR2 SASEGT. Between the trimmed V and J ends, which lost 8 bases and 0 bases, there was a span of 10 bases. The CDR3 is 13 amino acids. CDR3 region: CASPGTMNTEAFF. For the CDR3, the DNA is TGTGCCAGCCCCGGGACCATGAACACTGAAGCTTTCTTT.

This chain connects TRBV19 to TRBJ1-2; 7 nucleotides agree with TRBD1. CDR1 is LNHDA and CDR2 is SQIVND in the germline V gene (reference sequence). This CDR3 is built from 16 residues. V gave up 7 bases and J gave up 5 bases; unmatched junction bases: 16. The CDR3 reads CASTAPGQTIFYGYTF. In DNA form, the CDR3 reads TGTGCCAGTACCGCTCCGGGACAGACCATTTTTTATGGCTACACCTTC. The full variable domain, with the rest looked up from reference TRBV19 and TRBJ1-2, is DGGITQSPKYLFRKEGQNVTLSCEQNLNHDAMYWYRQDPGQGLRLIYYSQIVNDFQKGDIAEGYSVSREKKESFPLTVTSAQKNPTAFYLCASTAPGQTIFYGYTFGSGTRLTVV.

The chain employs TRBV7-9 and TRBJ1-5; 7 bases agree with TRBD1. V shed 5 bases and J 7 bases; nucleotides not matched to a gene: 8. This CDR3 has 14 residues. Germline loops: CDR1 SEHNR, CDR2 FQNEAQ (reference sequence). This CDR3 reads CASSRGGWEQPQHF. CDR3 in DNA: TGTGCCAGCAGCCGAGGGGGCTGGGAGCAGCCCCAGCATTTT.

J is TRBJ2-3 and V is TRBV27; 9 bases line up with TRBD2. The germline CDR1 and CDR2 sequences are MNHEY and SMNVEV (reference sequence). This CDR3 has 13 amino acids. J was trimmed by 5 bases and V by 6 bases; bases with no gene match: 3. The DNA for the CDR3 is TGTGCCAGCAGAAATAGCGGGGGAGATACGCAGTATTTT. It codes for CASRNSGGDTQYF.

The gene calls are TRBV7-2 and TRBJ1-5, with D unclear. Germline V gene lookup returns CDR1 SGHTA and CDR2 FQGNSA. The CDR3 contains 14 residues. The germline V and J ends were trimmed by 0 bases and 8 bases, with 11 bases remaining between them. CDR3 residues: CASSLAAGNKPQHF. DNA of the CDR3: TGTGCCAGCAGCTTAGCGGCTGGGAACAAGCCCCAGCATTTT.

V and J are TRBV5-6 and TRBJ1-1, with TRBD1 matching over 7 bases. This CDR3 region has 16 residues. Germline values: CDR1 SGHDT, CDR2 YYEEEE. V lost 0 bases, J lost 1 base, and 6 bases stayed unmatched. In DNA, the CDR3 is TGTGCCAGCAGCTTGGGGACAGGCAATTGGAACACTGAAGCTTTCTTT. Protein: CASSLGTGNWNTEAFF.

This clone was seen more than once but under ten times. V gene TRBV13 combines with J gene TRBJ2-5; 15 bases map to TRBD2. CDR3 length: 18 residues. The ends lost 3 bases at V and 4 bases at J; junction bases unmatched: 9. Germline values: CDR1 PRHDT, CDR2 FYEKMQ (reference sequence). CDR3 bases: TGTGCCAGCAGCTTCAGGGGACTAGCGGGAGGTAGGGGAGAGACCCAGTACTTC. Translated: CASSFRGLAGGRGETQYF.